This is a list of T cell receptor beta chains from one sample in a study of vaccination effects on CD4 cells after COVID-19. Assay used: immunoSEQ multiplex PCR; TCRdb lists only in-frame clones, some missing. Here the sample spans approximately 44,000 clones, over 75% being singletons. These receptors lack a known antigen. The starting material was CD4+ T cells from PBMCs cultured with HCoV-NL63 spike peptides, obtained before COVID-19 vaccination. The receptors derive from a human donor who received a COVID-19 vaccine. The CDR3 runs from the conserved cysteine through the conserved F or W. D genes are given only for firm matches. Clone sizes are given selectively: once, few, many, or a class where the clone is expanded.

TRBV6-5	-	TRBJ2-2	-	TGTGCCGGTCGGGATTCGAACACCGGGGAGCTGTTTTTT	CAGRDSNTGELFF
TRBV19	-	TRBJ1-3	-	TGTGCCAGTAGTTCCGGGAGGCGTCTCTCTGGAAACACCATATATTTT	CASSSGRRLSGNTIYF
TRBV6-4	-	TRBJ2-3	-	TGTGCCAGCAGTGACGGGATAGCGGCGGGCACAGATACGCAGTATTTT	CASSDGIAAGTDTQYF
TRBV6-5	TRBD2	TRBJ2-1	-	TGTGCCAGCAGTTCCCTAGCGGGGGGGAATGAGCAGTTCTTC	CASSSLAGGNEQFF
TRBV19	-	TRBJ1-1	-	TGTGCCAGTAGCCTACAGGGAGCGGGCACTGAAGCTTTCTTT	CASSLQGAGTEAFF
TRBV4-3	-	TRBJ1-3	few	TGCGCCAGCAGCCGGGATACAGGGAAGGGAAACACCATATATTTT	CASSRDTGKGNTIYF
TRBV5-1	-	TRBJ1-2	few	TGCGCCAGCAGCTTGGCCAGTGACGGCTACACCTTC	CASSLASDGYTF
TRBV18	-	TRBJ1-2	-	TGTGCCAGCTCACCTTTAGACCAGGCTGGTTCTGGCTACACCTTC	CASSPLDQAGSGYTF
TRBV3-1/TRBV3-2	TRBD2	TRBJ2-1	-	TGTGCCAGCAGCCTCTCATTAGCGGGGGGGCCTGGTGAGCAGTTCTTC	CASSLSLAGGPGEQFF
TRBV5-1	-	TRBJ2-2	few	TGCGCCAGCAGCTTGGGGGCAGGGGCTACCGGGGAGCTGTTTTTT	CASSLGAGATGELFF
TRBV28	-	TRBJ1-1	few	TGTGCCAGCAGTTGGGTTATGACGACTGAAGCTTTCTTT	CASSWVMTTEAFF
TRBV5-1	TRBD2	TRBJ2-1	-	TGCGCCAGCAGCCCCCTGGCGGGGGGGCCATACAATGAGCAGTTCTTC	CASSPLAGGPYNEQFF
TRBV6-6	TRBD2	TRBJ2-3	-	TGTGCCAGCAGTCAACTCCCTAGCGGATTTAGCACAGATACGCAGTATTTT	CASSQLPSGFSTDTQYF
TRBV25-1	TRBD1	TRBJ2-2	few	TGTGCCAGCAGCCCAGGACAGGTGTGGGCCGGGGAGCTGTTTTTT	CASSPGQVWAGELFF
TRBV5-8	-	TRBJ1-1	-	TGTGCCAGCAGCGTCCGGGGGGCCAGGTCTGCTTTCTTT	CASSVRGARSAFF
TRBV2	TRBD2	TRBJ2-3	few	TGTGCCAGCAGGACTAGCGGGGGTGATACGCAGTATTTT	CASRTSGGDTQYF
TRBV29-1	TRBD1	TRBJ2-1	-	TGCAGCGTAGGACAGGGGCTAAATGAGCAGTTCTTC	CSVGQGLNEQFF